The rows below give T cell receptor beta chains drawn from one sample of a study of cytomegalovirus exposure and HLA in healthy donors. Clones were sequenced by immunoSEQ multiplex PCR, and TCRdb holds only the in-frame ones, with some missing. The top ten hold 15% to 20% of the sample, which has 150,000 to 200,000 clones, roughly 85% seen once. The sample comprised PBMCs. The receptors were gathered from a man between 18 and 29 years old in good health and CMV-seropositive. CDR3s include the opening cysteine and the closing phenylalanine or tryptophan. The order of the fields is CDR3 protein, CDR3 DNA, V gene, J gene, clone size, D gene. The D gene is left open where the match is weak. Rows give clone size only sometimes, using once, few, many, or a class for an expanded clone.

cdr3_aa: CASSVGLVDYEQYF
cdr3_nt: TGTGCCAGCAGCGTCGGACTGGTGGACTACGAGCAGTACTTC
v_call: TRBV9
j_call: TRBJ2-7
clone_size: .
d_call: .

cdr3_aa: CASSLVADSTDTQYF
cdr3_nt: TGTGCCAGCAGCTTAGTAGCGGATAGCACAGATACGCAGTATTTT
v_call: TRBV7-2
j_call: TRBJ2-3
clone_size: .
d_call: .

cdr3_aa: CASSSSTDTQYF
cdr3_nt: TGTGCCAGCAGCTCTAGCACAGATACGCAGTATTTT
v_call: TRBV13
j_call: TRBJ2-3
clone_size: .
d_call: .

cdr3_aa: CASSHGTQRLMNTEAFF
cdr3_nt: TGTGCCAGCTCACACGGGACACAGCGATTGATGAACACTGAAGCTTTCTTT
v_call: TRBV18
j_call: TRBJ1-1
clone_size: .
d_call: .

cdr3_aa: CASSIGGLTSAGEQYF
cdr3_nt: TGTGCCAGTAGTATAGGGGGTCTGACTAGCGCGGGCGAGCAGTACTTC
v_call: TRBV19
j_call: TRBJ2-7
clone_size: once
d_call: TRBD2

cdr3_aa: CASSSQGGTPSGEQYF
cdr3_nt: TGTGCCAGCAGCTCCCAGGGAGGGACACCGTCGGGCGAGCAGTACTTC
v_call: TRBV7-2
j_call: TRBJ2-7
clone_size: .
d_call: .

cdr3_aa: CASSDPGQGHSNQPQHF
cdr3_nt: TGTGCCAGCAGTGATCCCGGACAGGGCCATAGCAATCAGCCCCAGCATTTT
v_call: TRBV2
j_call: TRBJ1-5
clone_size: .
d_call: TRBD1

cdr3_aa: CASSSPGQPQHF
cdr3_nt: TGTGCCAGCAGCTCCCCCGGTCAGCCCCAGCATTTT
v_call: TRBV7-9
j_call: TRBJ1-5
clone_size: .
d_call: .

cdr3_aa: CASSLWGGPTNTGELFF
cdr3_nt: TGTGCCAGCAGCTTGTGGGGAGGCCCCACGAACACCGGGGAGCTGTTTTTT
v_call: TRBV7-8
j_call: TRBJ2-2
clone_size: .
d_call: .

cdr3_aa: CASSEPGTGTAELFF
cdr3_nt: TGCGCCAGCAGTGAGCCCGGGACAGGGACTGCGGAGCTGTTTTTT
v_call: TRBV10-2
j_call: TRBJ2-2
clone_size: .
d_call: TRBD1

cdr3_aa: CASSMDSRPYSGNTIYF
cdr3_nt: TGTGCCAGTAGTATGGACAGCCGACCTTACTCTGGAAACACCATATATTTT
v_call: TRBV19
j_call: TRBJ1-3
clone_size: .
d_call: .

cdr3_aa: CASSIGGVSGWSSGANVLTF
cdr3_nt: TGTGCCAGTAGTATAGGCGGGGTGTCAGGGTGGAGCTCTGGGGCCAACGTCCTGACTTTC
v_call: TRBV19
j_call: TRBJ2-6
clone_size: .
d_call: .

cdr3_aa: CASSRTDGNTIYF
cdr3_nt: TGTGCCAGCAGCAGGACAGATGGAAACACCATATATTTT
v_call: TRBV7-2
j_call: TRBJ1-3
clone_size: .
d_call: .

cdr3_aa: CAWKLEVFTGELFF
cdr3_nt: TGTGCCTGGAAGCTTGAGGTGTTTACCGGGGAGCTGTTTTTT
v_call: TRBV30
j_call: TRBJ2-2
clone_size: few
d_call: .

cdr3_aa: CASSPTIGDLNTEAFF
cdr3_nt: TGTGCCAGCAGCCCCACGATAGGGGATCTGAACACTGAAGCTTTCTTT
v_call: TRBV9
j_call: TRBJ1-1
clone_size: .
d_call: .

cdr3_aa: CAWSANGGDTQYF
cdr3_nt: TGTGCCTGGAGTGCCAACGGAGGGGATACGCAGTATTTT
v_call: TRBV30
j_call: TRBJ2-3
clone_size: .
d_call: .

cdr3_aa: CAWSVNSGGPTDTQYF
cdr3_nt: TGTGCCTGGAGTGTAAATAGCGGGGGACCCACAGATACGCAGTATTTT
v_call: TRBV30
j_call: TRBJ2-3
clone_size: .
d_call: TRBD2

cdr3_aa: CASSGVNEQYF
cdr3_nt: TGTGCCAGCAGTGGCGTTAACGAGCAGTACTTC
v_call: TRBV2
j_call: TRBJ2-7
clone_size: once
d_call: .

cdr3_aa: CASILKGQGFNEQFF
cdr3_nt: TGTGCCAGCATCCTGAAAGGACAGGGCTTCAATGAGCAGTTCTTC
v_call: TRBV28
j_call: TRBJ2-1
clone_size: .
d_call: TRBD1

cdr3_aa: CASSEAVGRGSYEQYF
cdr3_nt: TGTGCCAGCAGTGAAGCGGTTGGTCGGGGCTCCTACGAGCAGTACTTC
v_call: TRBV6-1
j_call: TRBJ2-7
clone_size: .
d_call: .

cdr3_aa: CASSLKQAGLDTQYF
cdr3_nt: TGTGCCAGCAGCTTAAAACAGGCGGGATTGGATACGCAGTATTTT
v_call: TRBV7-6
j_call: TRBJ2-3
clone_size: few
d_call: .

cdr3_aa: CASSQLGRGDTEAFF
cdr3_nt: TGTGCCAGCAGCCAATTGGGCAGGGGGGACACTGAAGCTTTCTTT
v_call: TRBV14
j_call: TRBJ1-1
clone_size: .
d_call: TRBD1

cdr3_aa: CATVGGEPYGYTF
cdr3_nt: TGTGCCACAGTCGGGGGTGAGCCATATGGCTACACCTTC
v_call: TRBV19
j_call: TRBJ1-2
clone_size: .
d_call: .

cdr3_aa: CASSSERIEQETQYF
cdr3_nt: TGTGCCAGCAGCTCAGAACGTATCGAACAAGAGACCCAGTACTTC
v_call: TRBV7-9
j_call: TRBJ2-5
clone_size: .
d_call: .

cdr3_aa: CATSTRQNNPETQYF
cdr3_nt: TGTGCCACCAGCACACGACAGAACAACCCAGAGACCCAGTACTTC
v_call: TRBV15
j_call: TRBJ2-5
clone_size: .
d_call: .

cdr3_aa: CASSERQGAAYEQYF
cdr3_nt: TGTGCCAGCAGTGAGAGACAGGGGGCGGCCTACGAGCAGTACTTC
v_call: TRBV5-4
j_call: TRBJ2-7
clone_size: .
d_call: TRBD1

cdr3_aa: CASRLDLNSNQPQHF
cdr3_nt: TGTGCCAGCAGATTGGACTTAAATAGCAATCAGCCCCAGCATTTT
v_call: TRBV27
j_call: TRBJ1-5
clone_size: .
d_call: .

cdr3_aa: CASSFEGGPQETQYF
cdr3_nt: TGTGCCAGCAGTTTTGAGGGGGGGCCCCAAGAGACCCAGTACTTC
v_call: TRBV27
j_call: TRBJ2-5
clone_size: .
d_call: .

cdr3_aa: CASSLRTSGGEQYF
cdr3_nt: TGTGCCAGCAGCCTCAGGACTAGCGGGGGGGAGCAGTACTTC
v_call: TRBV6-6
j_call: TRBJ2-7
clone_size: .
d_call: TRBD2

cdr3_aa: CASSVRDKIAGDTQYF
cdr3_nt: TGTGCCAGCAGTGTGAGGGATAAAATAGCAGGTGATACGCAGTATTTT
v_call: TRBV2
j_call: TRBJ2-3
clone_size: .
d_call: .

cdr3_aa: CAISESLAVNEQFF
cdr3_nt: TGTGCCATCAGTGAGTCTTTGGCAGTCAATGAGCAGTTCTTC
v_call: TRBV10-3
j_call: TRBJ2-1
clone_size: .
d_call: .

cdr3_aa: CASSQDRQSLGYGYTF
cdr3_nt: TGTGCCAGCAGCCAAGACCGACAGAGCCTCGGCTATGGCTACACCTTC
v_call: TRBV14
j_call: TRBJ1-2
clone_size: .
d_call: .

cdr3_aa: CASTPLGDSVDYGYTF
cdr3_nt: TGTGCCAGCACACCGCTGGGGGACAGTGTCGACTATGGCTACACCTTC
v_call: TRBV27
j_call: TRBJ1-2
clone_size: once
d_call: TRBD1

cdr3_aa: CASSLTLQHTYEQYF
cdr3_nt: TGTGCCAGCAGTTTAACCCTCCAACATACGTACGAGCAGTACTTC
v_call: TRBV27
j_call: TRBJ2-7
clone_size: .
d_call: .

cdr3_aa: CASRWTGGTEAFF
cdr3_nt: TGTGCCAGTAGATGGACCGGGGGCACTGAAGCTTTCTTT
v_call: TRBV19
j_call: TRBJ1-1
clone_size: .
d_call: .

cdr3_aa: CASSFSLQIDEQYF
cdr3_nt: TGTGCCAGCAGCTTCAGTCTGCAGATCGACGAGCAGTACTTC
v_call: TRBV5-6
j_call: TRBJ2-7
clone_size: few
d_call: .

cdr3_aa: CASSQDRSLDTQYF
cdr3_nt: TGTGCCAGCAGCCAAGATCGGTCCCTAGATACGCAGTATTTT
v_call: TRBV4-2
j_call: TRBJ2-3
clone_size: .
d_call: .

cdr3_aa: CSVEEGGSEAGESTDTQYF
cdr3_nt: TGCAGCGTTGAAGAAGGAGGAAGTGAGGCGGGGGAAAGCACAGATACGCAGTATTTT
v_call: TRBV29-1
j_call: TRBJ2-3
clone_size: .
d_call: TRBD2

cdr3_aa: CASSLLAAPRNEQFF
cdr3_nt: TGTGCCAGCAGCTTATTAGCGGCGCCCCGCAATGAGCAGTTCTTC
v_call: TRBV7-9
j_call: TRBJ2-1
clone_size: .
d_call: .

cdr3_aa: CASSATGEGPWETQYF
cdr3_nt: TGTGCCAGCAGTGCCACCGGGGAGGGGCCCTGGGAGACCCAGTACTTC
v_call: TRBV6-1
j_call: TRBJ2-5
clone_size: .
d_call: TRBD2

cdr3_aa: CASSLERGRDYGYTF
cdr3_nt: TGCGCCAGCAGCTTGGAGAGGGGGCGAGACTATGGCTACACCTTC
v_call: TRBV5-1
j_call: TRBJ1-2
clone_size: .
d_call: TRBD1

cdr3_aa: CASSASGTPDGYTF
cdr3_nt: TGTGCCAGCAGCGCCAGCGGAACCCCGGACGGCTACACCTTC
v_call: TRBV7-9
j_call: TRBJ1-2
clone_size: once
d_call: .

cdr3_aa: CSVAGTLFFYNEQFF
cdr3_nt: TGCAGCGTTGCTGGGACTCTCTTCTTTTACAATGAGCAGTTCTTC
v_call: TRBV29-1
j_call: TRBJ2-1
clone_size: few
d_call: .

cdr3_aa: CASSFRDSRFYGYTF
cdr3_nt: TGTGCCAGCAGTTTTCGGGACAGCCGATTCTATGGCTACACCTTC
v_call: TRBV28
j_call: TRBJ1-2
clone_size: .
d_call: TRBD1

cdr3_aa: CASSSSPRQAFF
cdr3_nt: TGTGCCAGCAGCTCAAGCCCGCGCCAAGCTTTCTTT
v_call: TRBV13
j_call: TRBJ1-1
clone_size: .
d_call: .

cdr3_aa: CASSFTGLNQPQHF
cdr3_nt: TGTGCCAGCAGCTTTACAGGGCTCAATCAGCCCCAGCATTTT
v_call: TRBV5-6
j_call: TRBJ1-5
clone_size: .
d_call: .

cdr3_aa: CSLFGTSDYNEQFF
cdr3_nt: TGCAGCCTCTTCGGGACTAGCGACTACAATGAGCAGTTCTTC
v_call: TRBV29-1
j_call: TRBJ2-1
clone_size: .
d_call: TRBD2

cdr3_aa: CASSLMTGLAGELFF
cdr3_nt: TGTGCCAGCAGCTTGATGACAGGGCTGGCCGGGGAGCTGTTTTTT
v_call: TRBV7-2
j_call: TRBJ2-2
clone_size: .
d_call: TRBD1

cdr3_aa: CASSQEGLGDNEQFF
cdr3_nt: TGTGCCAGCAGCCAGGAGGGACTCGGAGACAATGAGCAGTTCTTC
v_call: TRBV7-6
j_call: TRBJ2-1
clone_size: .
d_call: .